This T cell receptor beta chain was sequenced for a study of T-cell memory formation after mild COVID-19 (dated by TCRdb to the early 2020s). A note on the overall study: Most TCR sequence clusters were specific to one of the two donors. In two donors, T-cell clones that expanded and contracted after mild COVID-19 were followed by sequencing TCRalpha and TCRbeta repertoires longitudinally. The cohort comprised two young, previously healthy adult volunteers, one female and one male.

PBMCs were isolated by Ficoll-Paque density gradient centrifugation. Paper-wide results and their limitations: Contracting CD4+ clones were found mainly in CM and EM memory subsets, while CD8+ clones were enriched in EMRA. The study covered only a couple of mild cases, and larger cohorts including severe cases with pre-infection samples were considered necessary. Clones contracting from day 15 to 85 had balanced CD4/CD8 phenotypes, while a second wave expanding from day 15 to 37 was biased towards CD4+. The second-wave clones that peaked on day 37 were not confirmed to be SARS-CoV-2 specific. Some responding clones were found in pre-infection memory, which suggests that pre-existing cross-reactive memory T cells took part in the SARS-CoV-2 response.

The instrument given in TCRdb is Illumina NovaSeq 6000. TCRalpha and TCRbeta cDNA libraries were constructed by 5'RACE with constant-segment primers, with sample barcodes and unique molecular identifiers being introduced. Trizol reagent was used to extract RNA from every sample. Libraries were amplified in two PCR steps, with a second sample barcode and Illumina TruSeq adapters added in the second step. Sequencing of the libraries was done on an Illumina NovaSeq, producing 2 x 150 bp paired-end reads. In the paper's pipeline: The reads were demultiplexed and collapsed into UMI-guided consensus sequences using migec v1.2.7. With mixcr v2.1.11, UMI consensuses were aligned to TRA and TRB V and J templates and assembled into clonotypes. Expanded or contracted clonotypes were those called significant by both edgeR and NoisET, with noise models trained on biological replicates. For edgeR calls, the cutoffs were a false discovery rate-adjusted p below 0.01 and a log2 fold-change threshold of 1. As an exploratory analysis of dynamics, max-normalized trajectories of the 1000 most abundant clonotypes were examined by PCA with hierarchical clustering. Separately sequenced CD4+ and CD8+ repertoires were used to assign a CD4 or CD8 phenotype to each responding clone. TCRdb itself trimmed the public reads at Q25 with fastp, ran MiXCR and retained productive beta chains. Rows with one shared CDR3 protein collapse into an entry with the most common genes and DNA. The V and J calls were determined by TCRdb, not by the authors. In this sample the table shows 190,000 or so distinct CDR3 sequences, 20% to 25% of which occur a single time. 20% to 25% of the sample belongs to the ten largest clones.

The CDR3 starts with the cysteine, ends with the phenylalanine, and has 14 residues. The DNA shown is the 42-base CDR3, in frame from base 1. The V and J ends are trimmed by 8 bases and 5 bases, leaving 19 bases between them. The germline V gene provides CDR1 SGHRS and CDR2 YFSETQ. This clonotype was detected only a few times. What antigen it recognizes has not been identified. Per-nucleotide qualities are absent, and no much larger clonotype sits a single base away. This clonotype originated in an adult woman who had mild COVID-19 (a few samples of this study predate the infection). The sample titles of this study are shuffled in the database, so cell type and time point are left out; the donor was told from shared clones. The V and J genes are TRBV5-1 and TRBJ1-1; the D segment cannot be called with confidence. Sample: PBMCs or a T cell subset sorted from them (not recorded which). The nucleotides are TGCGCCAGTGCTCGGCTTCGTTGGGGAACTGAAGCTTTCTTT. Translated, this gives CASARLRWGTEAFF.